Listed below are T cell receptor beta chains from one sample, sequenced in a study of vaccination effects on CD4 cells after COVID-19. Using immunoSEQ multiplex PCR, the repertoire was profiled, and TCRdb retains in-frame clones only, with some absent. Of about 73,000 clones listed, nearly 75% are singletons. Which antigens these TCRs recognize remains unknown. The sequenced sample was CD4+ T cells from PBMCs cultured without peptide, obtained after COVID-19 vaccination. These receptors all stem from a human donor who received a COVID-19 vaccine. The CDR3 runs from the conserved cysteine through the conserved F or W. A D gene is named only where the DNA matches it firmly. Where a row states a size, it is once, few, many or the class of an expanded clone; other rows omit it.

CDR3: CASSYSWGSNNEKLFF
DNA: TGTGCCAGCAGTTACTCGTGGGGTAGCAATAATGAAAAACTGTTTTTT
J: TRBJ1-4
D: NA
size: NA
V: TRBV6-5

CDR3: CASSPSRADTQYF
DNA: TGTGCCAGCTCACCGAGTCGGGCAGATACGCAGTATTTT
J: TRBJ2-3
D: NA
size: NA
V: TRBV18

CDR3: CASRDSLNTEAFF
DNA: TGTGCCAGCCGGGACAGCCTGAACACTGAAGCTTTCTTT
J: TRBJ1-1
D: TRBD1
size: few
V: TRBV6-4

CDR3: CASSLMGLAGGTPGELFF
DNA: TGTGCCAGCAGCTTAATGGGACTAGCGGGGGGGACCCCCGGGGAGCTGTTTTTT
J: TRBJ2-2
D: TRBD2
size: NA
V: TRBV11-3

CDR3: CASSIYPGTGDNQPQHF
DNA: TGTGCCAGTAGTATTTACCCCGGGACAGGAGACAATCAGCCCCAGCATTTT
J: TRBJ1-5
D: TRBD1
size: NA
V: TRBV19

CDR3: CASSYRGGATDTQYF
DNA: TGTGCCAGCAGTTACCGCGGGGGGGCGACAGATACGCAGTATTTT
J: TRBJ2-3
D: TRBD2
size: NA
V: TRBV6-5

CDR3: CASSYSWAATDTQYF
DNA: TGTGCCAGCAGTTACTCATGGGCTGCTACAGATACGCAGTATTTT
J: TRBJ2-3
D: NA
size: NA
V: TRBV6-5

CDR3: CASSRSSGIYGYTF
DNA: TGTGCCAGCAGCCGCAGTAGCGGGATCTATGGCTACACCTTC
J: TRBJ1-2
D: NA
size: NA
V: TRBV7-2

CDR3: CASGLYRGGEAFF
DNA: TGTGCTAGTGGTTTGTACAGGGGTGGAGAAGCTTTCTTT
J: TRBJ1-1
D: TRBD1
size: NA
V: TRBV12-5

CDR3: CASSLGLAMNTEAFF
DNA: TGTGCCAGCAGCTTAGGGCTGGCCATGAACACTGAAGCTTTCTTT
J: TRBJ1-1
D: NA
size: NA
V: TRBV7-2

CDR3: CASSRDGRDTEAFF
DNA: TGCGCCAGCAGCCGGGACGGTAGGGACACTGAAGCTTTCTTT
J: TRBJ1-1
D: NA
size: few
V: TRBV5-1

CDR3: CASSSRQGSRETQYF
DNA: TGTGCCAGCAGCAGCCGACAGGGGTCCCGAGAGACCCAGTACTTC
J: TRBJ2-5
D: TRBD1
size: few
V: TRBV11-1

CDR3: CASSASRAPGVNTEAFF
DNA: TGTGCCAGCAGCGCCTCCCGGGCCCCCGGGGTGAACACTGAAGCTTTCTTT
J: TRBJ1-1
D: NA
size: NA
V: TRBV9

CDR3: CASSPSSGGTVTQYF
DNA: TGTGCCAGCTCACCATCTAGCGGGGGGACAGTTACGCAGTATTTT
J: TRBJ2-3
D: TRBD2
size: NA
V: TRBV18

CDR3: CASSSGTPGDTQYF
DNA: TGTGCCAGCAGCTCGGGGACTCCTGGGGATACGCAGTATTTT
J: TRBJ2-3
D: NA
size: NA
V: TRBV7-3

CDR3: CASSLGRGRGASTDTQYF
DNA: TGTGCCAGCAGCTTGGGCCGGGGTAGGGGGGCTAGCACAGATACGCAGTATTTT
J: TRBJ2-3
D: NA
size: NA
V: TRBV11-2

CDR3: CASSIVGTDTQYF
DNA: TGTGCCAGTAGTATAGTAGGGACTGATACGCAGTATTTT
J: TRBJ2-3
D: NA
size: few
V: TRBV19

CDR3: CASSYSISTEAFF
DNA: TGTGCCAGCAGTTACTCGATTAGCACTGAAGCTTTCTTT
J: TRBJ1-1
D: NA
size: few
V: TRBV6-6

CDR3: CASSLLPPSNNSPLHF
DNA: TGCGCCAGCAGCTTGCTACCCCCCTCCAATAATTCACCCCTCCACTTT
J: TRBJ1-6
D: NA
size: NA
V: TRBV5-1

CDR3: CASSSTGGTEAFF
DNA: TGTGCCAGCAGTTCGACAGGGGGCACTGAAGCTTTCTTT
J: TRBJ1-1
D: TRBD1
size: NA
V: TRBV6-5

CDR3: CASSRPGGGEGETQYF
DNA: TGTGCCAGTAGTAGACCTGGGGGGGGCGAAGGGGAGACCCAGTACTTC
J: TRBJ2-5
D: NA
size: NA
V: TRBV19

CDR3: CSVGLSGNTQYF
DNA: TGCAGCGTTGGTCTTAGCGGGAATACGCAGTATTTT
J: TRBJ2-3
D: TRBD2
size: NA
V: TRBV29-1

CDR3: CATSDASGTLNTGELFF
DNA: TGTGCCACCAGTGACGCCTCCGGGACGCTAAACACCGGGGAGCTGTTTTTT
J: TRBJ2-2
D: NA
size: once
V: TRBV24-1

CDR3: CASSWDRGETQYF
DNA: TGTGCCAGCAGCTGGGACAGGGGAGAGACCCAGTACTTC
J: TRBJ2-5
D: TRBD1
size: NA
V: TRBV7-2

CDR3: CATSDAGRTGELFF
DNA: TGTGCCACCAGTGATGCAGGACGAACCGGGGAGCTGTTTTTT
J: TRBJ2-2
D: NA
size: NA
V: TRBV24-1

CDR3: CASAWTATNEKLFF
DNA: TGTGCCAGCGCTTGGACGGCAACTAATGAAAAACTGTTTTTT
J: TRBJ1-4
D: NA
size: NA
V: TRBV6-5

CDR3: CASSQNRGETNEKLFF
DNA: TGTGCCAGCAGCCAGAACAGGGGTGAAACTAATGAAAAACTGTTTTTT
J: TRBJ1-4
D: TRBD1
size: NA
V: TRBV3-1/TRBV3-2

CDR3: CAWSGYWGAGQETQYF
DNA: TGTGCCTGGAGTGGCTATTGGGGCGCAGGCCAAGAGACCCAGTACTTC
J: TRBJ2-5
D: NA
size: NA
V: TRBV30

CDR3: CASSSHLAGGNSPLHF
DNA: TGTGCCAGCAGTTCCCACCTCGCAGGGGGAAATTCACCCCTCCACTTT
J: TRBJ1-6
D: TRBD1
size: once
V: TRBV6-5

CDR3: CASSPNYGYTF
DNA: TGTGCCAGCAGTCCTAACTATGGCTACACCTTC
J: TRBJ1-2
D: NA
size: once
V: TRBV27

CDR3: CASRSATASDTQYF
DNA: TGCGCCAGCAGGTCTGCGACAGCTTCGGATACGCAGTATTTT
J: TRBJ2-3
D: NA
size: NA
V: TRBV5-1

CDR3: CASSHRPGQVYTEAFF
DNA: TGCGCCAGCAGCCACCGACCGGGACAGGTTTACACTGAAGCTTTCTTT
J: TRBJ1-1
D: TRBD1
size: NA
V: TRBV4-1

CDR3: CASSPQATGGTDTQYF
DNA: TGTGCCAGCAGCCCCCAGGCGACAGGGGGCACAGATACGCAGTATTTT
J: TRBJ2-3
D: TRBD1
size: NA
V: TRBV7-3

CDR3: CATSEGGSEQFF
DNA: TGTGCCACCAGTGAGGGGGGAAGTGAGCAGTTCTTC
J: TRBJ2-1
D: NA
size: few
V: TRBV24-1

CDR3: CASSESGRVGDIQYF
DNA: TGTGCCAGCAGTGAATCCGGGAGGGTAGGGGACATTCAGTACTTC
J: TRBJ2-4
D: TRBD2
size: NA
V: TRBV25-1

CDR3: CARGTPGNTDTQYF
DNA: TGTGCCAGAGGGACACCGGGAAATACAGATACGCAGTATTTT
J: TRBJ2-3
D: NA
size: NA
V: TRBV10-3

CDR3: CASSRGWAGELFF
DNA: TGTGCCAGCAGCCGAGGGTGGGCCGGGGAGCTGTTTTTT
J: TRBJ2-2
D: NA
size: few
V: TRBV5-6

CDR3: CASSPGLASGGETQYF
DNA: TGTGCCAGCTCACCTGGACTAGCGAGTGGTGGGGAGACCCAGTACTTC
J: TRBJ2-5
D: TRBD2
size: NA
V: TRBV18

CDR3: CASSFVQGMNYGYTF
DNA: TGTGCCAGCAGCTTTGTTCAGGGGATGAACTATGGCTACACCTTC
J: TRBJ1-2
D: NA
size: NA
V: TRBV13

CDR3: CATSDRPGTGVGNTIYF
DNA: TGTGCCACCAGTGACCGTCCCGGGACAGGGGTTGGAAACACCATATATTTT
J: TRBJ1-3
D: TRBD1
size: few
V: TRBV24-1

CDR3: CASSIAGRGENTGELFF
DNA: TGTGCCAGTAGTATCGCGGGGCGGGGGGAGAACACCGGGGAGCTGTTTTTT
J: TRBJ2-2
D: TRBD2
size: NA
V: TRBV19

CDR3: CATSRVVLAGGPVIQYF
DNA: TGTGCCACCAGCAGAGTTGTACTAGCGGGGGGCCCTGTCATTCAGTACTTC
J: TRBJ2-4
D: TRBD2
size: NA
V: TRBV15

CDR3: CASSLVPSDVETQYF
DNA: TGCGCCAGCAGCTTGGTTCCTAGCGATGTAGAGACCCAGTACTTC
J: TRBJ2-5
D: NA
size: NA
V: TRBV5-1

CDR3: CASSPTGQSSTQYF
DNA: TGTGCCAGCAGCCCGACCGGACAATCTTCGACGCAGTATTTT
J: TRBJ2-3
D: NA
size: once
V: TRBV6-6

CDR3: CSVEKTGVRGGYTF
DNA: TGCAGCGTTGAAAAAACAGGGGTAAGAGGTGGCTACACCTTC
J: TRBJ1-2
D: TRBD1
size: NA
V: TRBV29-1

CDR3: CASSQAGGGFDGYTF
DNA: TGTGCCAGCAGCCAAGCAGGGGGCGGATTTGATGGCTACACCTTC
J: TRBJ1-2
D: TRBD1
size: once
V: TRBV3-1/TRBV3-2

CDR3: CASSDSVRGVINEQFF
DNA: TGTGCCAGCAGTGACTCTGTCAGGGGGGTGATCAATGAGCAGTTCTTC
J: TRBJ2-1
D: NA
size: NA
V: TRBV6-4

CDR3: CASSRGPGQGNYGYTF
DNA: TGTGCCAGCAGCCGCGGACCGGGACAGGGAAACTATGGCTACACCTTC
J: TRBJ1-2
D: TRBD1
size: NA
V: TRBV5-5

CDR3: CASSLRGGASTDTQYF
DNA: TGTGCCAGCAGCTTACGCGGGGGGGCTAGCACAGATACGCAGTATTTT
J: TRBJ2-3
D: TRBD2
size: once
V: TRBV7-3

CDR3: CASTRPGANVLTF
DNA: TGTGCCAGTACCCGCCCTGGGGCCAACGTCCTGACTTTC
J: TRBJ2-6
D: NA
size: NA
V: TRBV19

CDR3: CASSQDSGGSSNQPQHF
DNA: TGTGCCAGCAGTCAAGATTCGGGGGGCAGTAGCAATCAGCCCCAGCATTTT
J: TRBJ1-5
D: NA
size: few
V: TRBV3-1/TRBV3-2

CDR3: CASSKLQGMDTEAFF
DNA: TGTGCCAGCAGCAAGTTACAGGGGATGGACACTGAAGCTTTCTTT
J: TRBJ1-1
D: TRBD1
size: NA
V: TRBV7-9

CDR3: CASSAWDRGNTGELFF
DNA: TGCGCCAGCAGCGCTTGGGACAGGGGAAATACCGGGGAGCTGTTTTTT
J: TRBJ2-2
D: TRBD1
size: NA
V: TRBV5-1

CDR3: CASIRLEGQTEAFF
DNA: TGTGCCAGTATCAGACTTGAGGGACAAACTGAAGCTTTCTTT
J: TRBJ1-1
D: NA
size: NA
V: TRBV19